Following are 22 T cell receptor beta chains from one sample sequenced in a study of cytomegalovirus exposure and HLA in healthy donors. The PCR was carried out with 60 Vbeta primers and 13 Jbeta primers. Some clones are missing from TCRdb's copy, which holds only in-frame ones; the method was immunoSEQ multiplex PCR. This table holds 80,000 to 100,000 clones, about 70% found once. Sequencing used PBMCs. The receptor set was obtained from a female donor in good health and CMV-seronegative.

V is TRBV6-1 and J is TRBJ1-4; 7 bases match TRBD1. Germline CDR1 and CDR2: MNHNS and SASEGT. J lost 7 bases, V lost 3 bases, and 17 bases had no gene match. The length of the CDR3 is 18 residues. This chain's CDR3 is CASSDDSRLRDSGEKLFF. In DNA form, the CDR3 reads TGTGCCAGCAGTGATGATTCGCGGCTCCGGGACAGCGGTGAAAAACTGTTTTTT.

The chain carries TRBV9 and TRBJ2-1; 10 positions agree with TRBD1. J was trimmed by 5 bases and V by 4 bases; bases with no gene match: 6. Per germline, CDR1 SGDLS and CDR2 YYNGEE. The CDR3 consists of 15 residues. The CDR3 here is CASSNRDRGHNEQFF. CDR3 nucleotide sequence: TGTGCCAGCAGCAACCGGGACAGGGGCCACAATGAGCAGTTCTTC.

The chain recombines TRBV9 with TRBJ2-1, with 8 bases matching TRBD2. Per the germline V gene, CDR1 is SGDLS and CDR2 is YYNGEE. V shed 4 bases, J shed 1 base, and the junction held 4 bases outside the gene matches. This CDR3 is built from 15 residues. For the CDR3, the DNA is TGTGCCAGCAGCATAAGCGGGGGTTCCTACAATGAGCAGTTCTTC. It translates to CASSISGGSYNEQFF.

The chain joins TRBV7-3 to TRBJ2-3; the match to TRBD2 covers 14 bases. The V gene's germline CDR1 is SGHTA and CDR2 FQGTGA. V lost 5 bases and J lost 5; bases outside the gene matches: 6. This CDR3 contains 16 residues. CDR3 region: CASSDRLAGGVDTQYF. CDR3 DNA sequence: TGTGCCAGCAGCGACAGACTAGCGGGAGGGGTAGATACGCAGTATTTT.

The chain employs TRBV28 and TRBJ2-7; a possible D gene is TRBD2 (6 bases). The CDR3 length is 14 residues. Trimming removed 4 bases from V and 4 bases from J, with 14 bases in between. Looked up from germline, CDR1 is MDHEN and CDR2 is SYDVKM. DNA of the CDR3: TGTGCCAGCAGTTCCCACCGCGGGGAGTACGAGCAGTACTTC. Translation: CASSSHRGEYEQYF.

The genes are TRBV19 and TRBJ2-7; possible D gene TRBD2, 5 bases. The V end was cut by 10 bases, the J end by 1 base, with 8 bases between. The CDR3 consists of 11 residues. Germline assignment: CDR1 LNHDA and CDR2 SQIVND (reference sequence). The CDR3 DNA sequence: TGTGCCACACGGGGTTCCTACGAGCAGTACTTC. This translates into CATRGSYEQYF. Filled out from reference TRBV19 and TRBJ2-7, the complete variable domain reads DGGITQSPKYLFRKEGQNVTLSCEQNLNHDAMYWYRQDPGQGLRLIYYSQIVNDFQKGDIAEGYSVSREKKESFPLTVTSAQKNPTAFYLCATRGSYEQYFGPGTRLTVT.

The chain uses TRBV11-3 and TRBJ2-5, with 8 bases matching TRBD1. CDR1 SGHNT and CDR2 YENEEA come from the germline V gene. Trimming removed 1 base from V and 5 bases from J; junction bases left unmatched: 6. The CDR3 length is 15 residues. The DNA for the CDR3 is TGTGCCAGCAGCTTAGCCCAGACAGGGGTGGAGACCCAGTACTTC. Its protein product is CASSLAQTGVETQYF.

The genes are TRBV28 and TRBJ2-5, with D maybe TRBD1 (5 bases). V lost 4 bases, J lost 4 bases, and 31 bases lay in between. The CDR3 loop spans 20 amino acids. In germline, CDR1 is MDHEN, CDR2 SYDVKM. The CDR3 DNA reads as TGTGCCAGCAGTTATGGAGCCAGGGTGGCTCCGAAAGGCTTGCGAGAGACCCAGTACTTC. Translating gives CASSYGARVAPKGLRETQYF.

This clone was counted between two and nine times. This chain uses TRBV7-2 with TRBJ1-4, with D uncertain. The CDR3 sequence is 12 residues long. Germline lookup yields CDR1 SGHTA and CDR2 FQGNSA. Trimming shortened V by 3 bases and J by 4 bases, and 3 bases separated the two germline ends. The CDR3 loop reads CASSFSNEKLFF. Here the CDR3 DNA reads TGTGCCAGCAGCTTTAGTAATGAAAAACTGTTTTTT.

The gene calls are TRBV7-9 and TRBJ2-1, with TRBD1 identical over 7 bases. This CDR3 is built from 13 residues. Germline-derived CDR1 and CDR2 are SEHNR and FQNEAQ (reference sequence). V gave up 6 bases and J gave up 7 bases; unmatched junction bases: 6. The CDR3 nucleotides are TGTGCCAGCAGTCACGACAGGGAAAATGAGCAGTTCTTC. Translating it yields CASSHDRENEQFF.

The rearrangement links TRBV5-6 to TRBJ1-2, with D tentatively TRBD1 (6 bases). This CDR3 spans 14 amino acids. Germline V gives CDR1 SGHDT, CDR2 YYEEEE. Trimming pared 4 bases from V and 2 bases from J, leaving 12 bases between. CDR3: CASSQITGNYGYTF. CDR3 sequence (DNA): TGTGCCAGCAGCCAAATAACAGGGAACTATGGCTACACCTTC.

The genes are TRBV18 and TRBJ1-1, with D possibly matching TRBD1 (6 bases). Germline CDR1 and CDR2: KGHSH and LQKENI. V was trimmed by 4 bases and J by 0 bases, leaving 15 bases between them. The CDR3 extends over 16 amino acids. The DNA of the CDR3 is TGTGCCAGCTCACTACAGGGAAATCGGATGAACACTGAAGCTTTCTTT. Its translation is CASSLQGNRMNTEAFF. The variable domain in full, with the rest retrieved from reference TRBV18 and TRBJ1-1, is NAGVMQNPRHLVRRRGQEARLRCSPMKGHSHVYWYRQLPEEGLKFMVYLQKENIIDESGMPKERFSAEFPKEGPSILRIQQVVRGDSAAYFCASSLQGNRMNTEAFFGQGTRLTVV.

To note about this clone: The same CDR3 also results from other DNA sequences found in this sample. The chain couples TRBV6-5 to TRBJ1-1; 7 bases agree with TRBD1. Trimming removed 4 bases from V and 0 bases from J; junction bases left unmatched: 5. The germline V gene has CDR1 MNHEY and CDR2 SVGAGI. This CDR3 comprises 15 residues. The CDR3 nucleotides read TGTGCCAGCAGTTTGGACAGGAATATGAACACTGAAGCTTTCTTT. Translation: CASSLDRNMNTEAFF.

The CDR3 sequence is CAWSDTGGFNYGYTF. The CDR3 DNA reads as TGTGCCTGGAGTGACACAGGGGGCTTCAACTATGGCTACACCTTC. The J gene is TRBJ1-2, the V gene TRBV30; 9 bases agree with TRBD1. Per the germline V gene, CDR1 is GTSNPN and CDR2 is SVGIG (reference sequence). Unmatched junction bases numbered 5, after V lost 1 base and J lost 2 bases. The CDR3 totals 15 residues.

The chain has TRBV7-3 and TRBJ2-1, with TRBD2 matching over 7 bases. Per the germline V gene, CDR1 is SGHTA and CDR2 is FQGTGA. The CDR3 is 15 residues long. V was pared by 5 bases and J by 7 bases, with 11 bases of the junction left unmatched. The CDR3 here is CASSGSGAKWNEQFF. The CDR3 nucleotides read TGTGCCAGCAGCGGAAGCGGGGCTAAGTGGAATGAGCAGTTCTTC.

This clone was detected once. This chain links TRBV10-3 with TRBJ1-1; 9 bases map to TRBD1. The CDR3 consists of 13 residues. V was pared by 10 bases and J by 4 bases, with 7 bases of the junction left unmatched. The V gene's germline CDR1 is ENHRY and CDR2 SYGVKD. This chain's CDR3 is CATRVTGGTEAFF. The CDR3 nucleotides read TGTGCCACCAGGGTGACAGGGGGCACTGAAGCTTTCTTT.

The sample holds a few counts of this clone. The chain links TRBV19 to TRBJ2-7; no clear D gene. The CDR3 consists of 14 residues. Trimming pared 0 bases from V and 1 base from J, leaving 7 bases between. In germline, CDR1 is LNHDA, CDR2 SQIVND (reference sequence). The CDR3 loop reads CASSIEWQSYEQYF. DNA of the CDR3: TGTGCCAGTAGTATAGAGTGGCAGTCCTACGAGCAGTACTTC. Looking up the rest from reference TRBV19 and TRBJ2-7 gives the full variable domain: DGGITQSPKYLFRKEGQNVTLSCEQNLNHDAMYWYRQDPGQGLRLIYYSQIVNDFQKGDIAEGYSVSREKKESFPLTVTSAQKNPTAFYLCASSIEWQSYEQYFGPGTRLTVT.

The genes are TRBV9 and TRBJ1-1; no reliable D call. Deletions cut 4 bases from V and 1 base from J, with 11 bases between. The CDR3 is 14 residues long. The germline V gene has CDR1 SGDLS and CDR2 YYNGEE. CDR3 coding DNA: TGTGCCAGCAGCTCCAGACCAGGGAACACTGAAGCTTTCTTT. The encoded protein is CASSSRPGNTEAFF. Together with reference TRBV9 and TRBJ1-1, the CDR3 gives the full variable domain: DSGVTQTPKHLITATGQRVTLRCSPRSGDLSVYWYQQSLDQGLQFLIQYYNGEERAKGNILERFSAQQFPDLHSELNLSSLELGDSALYFCASSSRPGNTEAFFGQGTRLTVV.

The rearrangement links TRBV27 to TRBJ1-4, with TRBD1 matching over 9 bases. CDR1 and CDR2 from the germline V gene are MNHEY and SMNVEV (reference sequence). The CDR3 sequence is 14 residues long. V shed 6 bases, J shed 1 base, and the junction held 0 bases outside the gene matches. The CDR3 sequence is CASRGQGTNEKLFF. The CDR3 DNA reads as TGTGCCAGCAGGGGACAGGGAACTAATGAAAAACTGTTTTTT.

DNA of the CDR3: TGTGCCTGGGAGAGCGGGGGGACGTACAATGAGCAGTTCTTC. It codes for CAWESGGTYNEQFF. The chain is built from TRBV30 and TRBJ2-1, with 9 bases aligning to TRBD2. The trim removed 5 bases at V and 4 bases at J, leaving 6 bases unmatched. Per germline, CDR1 GTSNPN and CDR2 SVGIG (reference sequence). CDR3 length equals 14 residues.

This chain joins TRBV7-2 and TRBJ1-5; D not resolved. Trimming pared 0 bases from V and 5 bases from J, leaving 5 bases between. This CDR3 is 13 amino acids long. Germline V gene lookup returns CDR1 SGHTA and CDR2 FQGNSA. CDR3 bases: TGTGCCAGCAGCTTAGCGAGGGATCAGCCCCAGCATTTT. Its translation: CASSLARDQPQHF. Variable domain in full (rest from reference TRBV7-2 and TRBJ1-5): GAGVSQSPSNKVTEKGKDVELRCDPISGHTALYWYRQSLGQGLEFLIYFQGNSAPDKSGLPSDRFSAERTGGSVSTLTIQRTQQEDSAVYLCASSLARDQPQHFGDGTRLSIL.

CDR3 region: CASSLDGRGSYFF. The CDR3 DNA is TGTGCCAGCAGCTTAGACGGTAGGGGAAGTTATTTCTTT. The rearrangement uses TRBV7-8 and TRBJ1-1; possibly TRBD1 for D (5 bases). The CDR3 is 13 residues long. V lost 1 base and J 13 bases, leaving 16 bases between the germline ends. Germline assignment: CDR1 SGHVS and CDR2 FQNEAQ.